The T cell receptor (beta chain) under discussion was sequenced for a study of T cell changes during pregnancy in multiple sclerosis. Trimming removed 5 bases at V and 6 bases at J, with 11 bases between. Germline V gene sequence: CDR1 SNHLY, CDR2 FYNNEI. The CDR3 runs 13 residues. Produced via immunoSEQ multiplex PCR; TCRdb's table is partial and in-frame only. In the table there are roughly 30,000 clones, around 93% of which are singletons. The receptor comes from a female donor with multiple sclerosis, enrolled in a pregnancy study. This chain links TRBV2 with TRBJ1-5; possibly TRBD1 for D (5 bases). The material was CD4+ T cells from peripheral blood mononuclear cells, obtained in the second trimester of pregnancy. CDR3 protein: CASSRPGLQPQHF. The CDR3 nucleotides read TGTGCCAGCAGTCGCCCGGGACTTCAGCCCCAGCATTTT. The full variable domain, completed using reference TRBV2 and TRBJ1-5, is EPEVTQTPSHQVTQMGQEVILRCVPISNHLYFYWYRQILGQKVEFLVSFYNNEISEKSEIFDDQFSVERPDGSNFTLKIRSTKLEDSAMYFCASSRPGLQPQHFGDGTRLSIL.